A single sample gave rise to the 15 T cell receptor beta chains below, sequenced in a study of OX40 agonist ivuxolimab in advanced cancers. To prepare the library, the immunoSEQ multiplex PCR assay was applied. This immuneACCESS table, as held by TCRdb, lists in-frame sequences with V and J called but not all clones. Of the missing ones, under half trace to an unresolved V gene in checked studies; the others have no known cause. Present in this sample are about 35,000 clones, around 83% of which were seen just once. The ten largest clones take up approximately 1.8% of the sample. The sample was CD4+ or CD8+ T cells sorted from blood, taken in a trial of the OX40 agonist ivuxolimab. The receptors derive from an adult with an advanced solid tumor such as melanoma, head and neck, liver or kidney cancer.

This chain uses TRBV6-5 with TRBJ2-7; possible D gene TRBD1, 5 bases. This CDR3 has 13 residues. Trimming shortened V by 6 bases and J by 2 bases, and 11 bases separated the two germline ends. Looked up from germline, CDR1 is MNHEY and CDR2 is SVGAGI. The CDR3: CASSQGIPYEQYF. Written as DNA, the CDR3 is TGTGCCAGCAGCCAGGGAATTCCCTACGAGCAGTACTTC.

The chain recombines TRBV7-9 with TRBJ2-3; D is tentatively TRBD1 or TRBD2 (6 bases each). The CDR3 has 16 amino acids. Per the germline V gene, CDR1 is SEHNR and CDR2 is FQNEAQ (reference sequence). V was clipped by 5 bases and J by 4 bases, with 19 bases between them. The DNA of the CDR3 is TGTGCCAGCAGCCCCGGAGGGGGGAGAAGGGCAGATACGCAGTATTTT. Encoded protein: CASSPGGGRRADTQYF.

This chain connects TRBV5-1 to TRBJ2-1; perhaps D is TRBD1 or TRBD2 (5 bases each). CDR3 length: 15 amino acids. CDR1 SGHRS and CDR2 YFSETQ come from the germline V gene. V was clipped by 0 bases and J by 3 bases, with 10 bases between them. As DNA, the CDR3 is TGCGCCAGCAGCTTGGCAGGGAGCAACTACAATGAGCAGTTCTTC. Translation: CASSLAGSNYNEQFF.

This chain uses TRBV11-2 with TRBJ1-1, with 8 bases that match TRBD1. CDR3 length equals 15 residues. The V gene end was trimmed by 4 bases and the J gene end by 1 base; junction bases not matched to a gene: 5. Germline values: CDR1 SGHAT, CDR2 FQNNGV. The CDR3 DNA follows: TGTGCCAGCAGCTCGGGACAGGCTGAGAACACTGAAGCTTTCTTT. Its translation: CASSSGQAENTEAFF. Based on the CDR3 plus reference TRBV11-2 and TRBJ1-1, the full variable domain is EAGVAQSPRYKIIEKRQSVAFWCNPISGHATLYWYQQILGQGPKLLIQFQNNGVVDDSQLPKDRFSAERLKGVDSTLKIQPAKLEDSAVYLCASSSGQAENTEAFFGQGTRLTVV.

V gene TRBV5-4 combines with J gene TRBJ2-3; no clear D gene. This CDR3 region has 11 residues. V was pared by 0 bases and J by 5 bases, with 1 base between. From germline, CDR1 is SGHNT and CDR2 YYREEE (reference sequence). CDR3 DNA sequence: TGTGCCAGCAGCTTGGAAGATACGCAGTATTTT. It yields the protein CASSLEDTQYF.

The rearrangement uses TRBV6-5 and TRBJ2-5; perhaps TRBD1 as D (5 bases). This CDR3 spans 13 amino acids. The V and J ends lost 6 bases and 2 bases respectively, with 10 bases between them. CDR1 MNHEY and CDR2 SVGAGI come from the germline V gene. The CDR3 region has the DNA TGTGCCAGCAGGCCCGACAGACAAGAGACCCAGTACTTC. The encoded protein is CASRPDRQETQYF.

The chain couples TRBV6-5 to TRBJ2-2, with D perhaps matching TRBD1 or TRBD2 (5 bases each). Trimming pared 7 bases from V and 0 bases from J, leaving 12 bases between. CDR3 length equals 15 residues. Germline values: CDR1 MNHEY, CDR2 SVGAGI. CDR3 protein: CASIGTATNTGELFF. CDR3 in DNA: TGTGCCAGCATTGGGACCGCTACGAACACCGGGGAGCTGTTTTTT.

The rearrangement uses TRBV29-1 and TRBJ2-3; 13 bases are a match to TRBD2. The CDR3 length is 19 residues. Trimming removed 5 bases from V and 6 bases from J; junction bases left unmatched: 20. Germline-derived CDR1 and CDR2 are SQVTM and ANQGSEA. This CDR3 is CSVYGIPYGTSGAADTQYF. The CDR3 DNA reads TGCAGCGTTTATGGAATTCCTTACGGGACTAGCGGGGCCGCGGATACGCAGTATTTT.

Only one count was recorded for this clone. CDR3 residues: CATSPGQGNSPLHF. CDR3 nucleotide sequence: TGTGCCACCTCTCCGGGACAGGGAAATTCACCCCTCCACTTT. The V gene is TRBV7-8, the J gene TRBJ1-6; 9 nucleotides line up with TRBD1. The germline V gene encodes CDR1 SGHVS and CDR2 FQNEAQ. The CDR3 runs 14 residues. The trim removed 10 bases at V and 7 bases at J, leaving 8 bases unmatched.

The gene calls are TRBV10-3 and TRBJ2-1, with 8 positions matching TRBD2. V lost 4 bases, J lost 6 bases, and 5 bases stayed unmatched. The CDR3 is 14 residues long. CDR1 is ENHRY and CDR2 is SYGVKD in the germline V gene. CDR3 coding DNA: TGTGCCATCAGTGGTAGCGGGATGGGCAATGAGCAGTTCTTC. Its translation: CAISGSGMGNEQFF.

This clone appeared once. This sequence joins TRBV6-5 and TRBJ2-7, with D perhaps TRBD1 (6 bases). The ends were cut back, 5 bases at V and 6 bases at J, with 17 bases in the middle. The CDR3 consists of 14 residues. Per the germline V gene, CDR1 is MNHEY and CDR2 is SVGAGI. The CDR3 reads CASSRNGQHLEQYF. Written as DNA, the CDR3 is TGTGCCAGCAGTAGAAATGGACAGCACCTCGAGCAGTACTTC.

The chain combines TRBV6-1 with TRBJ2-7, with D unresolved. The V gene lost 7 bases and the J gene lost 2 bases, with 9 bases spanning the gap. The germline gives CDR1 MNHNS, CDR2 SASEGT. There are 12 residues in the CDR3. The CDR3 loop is CASKASTYEQYF. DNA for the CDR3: TGTGCCAGCAAAGCTTCCACCTACGAGCAGTACTTC.

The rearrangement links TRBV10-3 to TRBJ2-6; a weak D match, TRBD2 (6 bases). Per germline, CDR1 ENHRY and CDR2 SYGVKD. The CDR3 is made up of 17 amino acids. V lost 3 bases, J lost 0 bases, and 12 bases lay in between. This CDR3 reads CAISEGGWGSGANVLTF. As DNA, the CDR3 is TGTGCCATCAGTGAAGGAGGGTGGGGCTCTGGGGCCAACGTCCTGACTTTC.

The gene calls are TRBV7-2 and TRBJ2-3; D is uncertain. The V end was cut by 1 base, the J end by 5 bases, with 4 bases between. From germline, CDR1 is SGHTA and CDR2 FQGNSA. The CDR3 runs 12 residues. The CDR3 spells CASSLDQDTQYF. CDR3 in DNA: TGTGCCAGCAGCTTAGATCAAGATACGCAGTATTTT.

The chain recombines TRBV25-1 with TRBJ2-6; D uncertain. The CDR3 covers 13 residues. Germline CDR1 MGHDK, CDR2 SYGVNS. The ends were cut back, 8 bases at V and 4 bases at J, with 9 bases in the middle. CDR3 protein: CASSRPGANVLTF. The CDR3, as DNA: TGTGCCAGCTCCCGACCCGGGGCCAACGTCCTGACTTTC.